This T cell receptor (beta chain) was recovered during a study of OX40 agonist ivuxolimab in advanced cancers. About the research overall: Patient treatment consisted of intravenous ivuxolimab administration every 2 weeks at 0.01 to 10 mg/kg. Having had anti-PD-1, anti-PD-L1 or anti-CTLA-4 therapy before was allowed, and over 35% had some. Cohort: 65% to 90% men, mean age approximately 60, aged roughly 20 to 79.

Baseline was the first blood sampling point, followed by cycle 4 day 1 and cycle 7 day 1. With 2 bases clipped from V and 7 bases from J, the junction kept 7 bases outside the gene matches. Germline values: CDR1 SGHDT, CDR2 YYEEEE. CDR3 length: 16 residues. Sequencing was performed with immunoSEQ multiplex PCR; in TCRdb, only in-frame clones are kept and a portion is missing. The data hold tens of thousands of clones, with 85% observed a single time. This sequence originates from an adult with an advanced solid tumor such as melanoma, head and neck, liver or kidney cancer. This chain joins TRBV5-6 and TRBJ2-2; 11 bases are a match to TRBD1. The starting material was CD4+ or CD8+ T cells sorted from blood, obtained in a trial of the OX40 agonist ivuxolimab. CDR3 sequence reads: CASSFRTGGVFGELFF. CDR3 nucleotide sequence: TGTGCCAGCAGCTTCCGGACAGGGGGCGTTTTCGGGGAGCTGTTTTTT.